Given below is one T cell receptor beta chain in context. What it recognizes is unknown. The data are from a study of T cell responses to AZD1222 COVID-19 vaccine. General study findings and limits: Baseline serostatus was positive in only a handful of AZD1222 recipients. Dominant at 160-218 and 743-854, vaccine-associated CD4 TCRs also spanned spike. Clonal diversity was possibly underestimated, and the donors were mostly white British, with more females.

Clones were read by immunoSEQ multiplex PCR, and TCRdb kept only the in-frame ones, dropping some. The table lists about 150,000 clones, about 90% of them singletons. It was second doses at about 4 or about 12 weeks that were pooled. Here the sequenced sample was peripheral blood, taken 28 days after the second AZD1222 dose. This clonotype was obtained from an adult who received the AZD1222 COVID-19 vaccine.

CDR3 sequence (DNA): TGCGCCAGCAGCTTGGGACAGGGGGCTTGGGATACGCAGTATTTT. Its protein product is CASSLGQGAWDTQYF. The chain carries TRBV5-1 and TRBJ2-3; 10 bases are a match to TRBD1. Germline CDR1 and CDR2: SGHRS and YFSETQ. V dropped 0 bases and J dropped 6; count of bases not matched to a gene: 4. This CDR3 contains 15 residues.